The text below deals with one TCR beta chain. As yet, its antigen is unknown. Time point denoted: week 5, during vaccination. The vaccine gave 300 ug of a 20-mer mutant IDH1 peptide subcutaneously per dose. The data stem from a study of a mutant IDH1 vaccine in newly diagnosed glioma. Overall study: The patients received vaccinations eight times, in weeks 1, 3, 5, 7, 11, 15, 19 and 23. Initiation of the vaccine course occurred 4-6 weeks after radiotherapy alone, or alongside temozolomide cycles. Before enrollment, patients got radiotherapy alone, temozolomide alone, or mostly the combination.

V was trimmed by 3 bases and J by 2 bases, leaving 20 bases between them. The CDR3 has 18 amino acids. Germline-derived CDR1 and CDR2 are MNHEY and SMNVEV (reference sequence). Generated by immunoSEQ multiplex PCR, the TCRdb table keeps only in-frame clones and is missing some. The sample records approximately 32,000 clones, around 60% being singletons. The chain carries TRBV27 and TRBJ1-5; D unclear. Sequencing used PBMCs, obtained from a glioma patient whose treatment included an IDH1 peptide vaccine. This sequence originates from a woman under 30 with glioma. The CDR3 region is CASSFFRRTRGGNQPQHF. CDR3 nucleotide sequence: TGTGCCAGCAGTTTTTTTAGGCGGACGCGAGGCGGCAATCAGCCCCAGCATTTT.